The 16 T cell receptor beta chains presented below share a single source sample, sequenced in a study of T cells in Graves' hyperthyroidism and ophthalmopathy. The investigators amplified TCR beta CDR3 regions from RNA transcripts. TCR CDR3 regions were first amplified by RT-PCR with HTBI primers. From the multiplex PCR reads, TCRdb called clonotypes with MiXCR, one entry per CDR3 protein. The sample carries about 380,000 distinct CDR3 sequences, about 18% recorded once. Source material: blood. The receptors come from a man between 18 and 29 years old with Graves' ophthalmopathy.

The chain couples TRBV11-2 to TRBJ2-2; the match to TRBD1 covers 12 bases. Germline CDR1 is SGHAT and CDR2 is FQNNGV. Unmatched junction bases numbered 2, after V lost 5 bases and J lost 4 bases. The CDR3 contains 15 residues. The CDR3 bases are TGTGCCAGCAGCCCGGGACAGGGGGCCACCGGGGAGCTGTTTTTT. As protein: CASSPGQGATGELFF.

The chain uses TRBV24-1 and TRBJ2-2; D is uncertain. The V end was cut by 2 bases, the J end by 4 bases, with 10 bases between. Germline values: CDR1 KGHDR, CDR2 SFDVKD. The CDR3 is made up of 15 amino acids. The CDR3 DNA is TGTGCCACCAGTGATTCCAGGCTCCTCACCGGGGAGCTGTTTTTT. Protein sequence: CATSDSRLLTGELFF.

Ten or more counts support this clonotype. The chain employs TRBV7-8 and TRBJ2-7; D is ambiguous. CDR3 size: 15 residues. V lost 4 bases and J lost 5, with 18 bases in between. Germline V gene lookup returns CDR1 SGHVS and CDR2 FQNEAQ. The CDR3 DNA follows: TGTGCCAGCAGCTATCAAGGTAGTCCCCTAGACGAGCAGTACTTC. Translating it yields CASSYQGSPLDEQYF.

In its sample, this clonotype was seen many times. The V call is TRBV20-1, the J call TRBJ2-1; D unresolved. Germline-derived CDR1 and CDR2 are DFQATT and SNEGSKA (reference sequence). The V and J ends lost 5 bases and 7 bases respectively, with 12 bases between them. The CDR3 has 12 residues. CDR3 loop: CSAWMAGNEQFF. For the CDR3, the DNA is TGCAGTGCTTGGATGGCCGGGAATGAGCAGTTCTTC.

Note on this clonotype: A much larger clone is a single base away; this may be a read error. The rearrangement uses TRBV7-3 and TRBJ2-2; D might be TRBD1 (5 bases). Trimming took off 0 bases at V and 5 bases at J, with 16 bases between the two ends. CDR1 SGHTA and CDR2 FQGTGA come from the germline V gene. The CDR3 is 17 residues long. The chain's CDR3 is CASSLTRAGIPTGELFF. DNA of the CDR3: TGTGCCAGCAGCTTAACTCGGGCAGGGATACCGACCGGGGAGCTGTTTTTT.

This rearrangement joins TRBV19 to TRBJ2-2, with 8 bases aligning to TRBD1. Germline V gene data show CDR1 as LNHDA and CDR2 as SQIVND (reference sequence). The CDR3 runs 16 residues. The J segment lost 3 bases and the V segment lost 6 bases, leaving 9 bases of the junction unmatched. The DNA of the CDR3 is TGTGCCAGTAGGGACGTGGGACAGGATCACACCGGGGAGCTGTTTTTT. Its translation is CASRDVGQDHTGELFF.

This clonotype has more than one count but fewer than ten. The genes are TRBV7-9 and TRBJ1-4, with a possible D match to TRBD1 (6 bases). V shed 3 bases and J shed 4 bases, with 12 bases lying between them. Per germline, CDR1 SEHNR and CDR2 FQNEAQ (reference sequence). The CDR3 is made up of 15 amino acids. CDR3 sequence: CASSFAGTINEKLFF. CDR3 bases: TGTGCCAGCAGCTTCGCCGGGACAATTAATGAAAAACTGTTTTTT. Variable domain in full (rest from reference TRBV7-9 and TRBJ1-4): DTGVSQNPRHKITKRGQNVTFRCDPISEHNRLYWYRQTLGQGPEFLTYFQNEAQLEKSRLLSDRFSAERPKGSFSTLEIQRTEQGDSAMYLCASSFAGTINEKLFFGSGTQLSVL.

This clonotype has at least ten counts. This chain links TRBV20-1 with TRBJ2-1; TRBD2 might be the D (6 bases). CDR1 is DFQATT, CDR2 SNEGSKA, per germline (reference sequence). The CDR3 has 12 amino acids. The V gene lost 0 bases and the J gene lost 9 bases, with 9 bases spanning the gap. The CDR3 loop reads CSARDSGLEQFF. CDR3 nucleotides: TGCAGTGCTAGAGACTCGGGACTTGAGCAGTTCTTC.

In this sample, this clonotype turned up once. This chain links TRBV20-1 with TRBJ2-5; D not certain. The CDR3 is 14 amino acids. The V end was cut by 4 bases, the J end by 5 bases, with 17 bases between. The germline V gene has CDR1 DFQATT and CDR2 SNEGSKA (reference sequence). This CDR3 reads CSAKGYGVGETQYF. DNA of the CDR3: TGCAGTGCTAAAGGATATGGGGTCGGCGAGACCCAGTACTTC.

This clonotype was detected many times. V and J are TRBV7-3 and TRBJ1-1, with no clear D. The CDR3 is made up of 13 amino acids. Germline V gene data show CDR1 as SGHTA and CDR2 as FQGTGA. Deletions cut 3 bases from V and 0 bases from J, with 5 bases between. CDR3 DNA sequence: TGTGCCAGCAGCTTGCGAATGAACACTGAAGCTTTCTTT. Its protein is CASSLRMNTEAFF.

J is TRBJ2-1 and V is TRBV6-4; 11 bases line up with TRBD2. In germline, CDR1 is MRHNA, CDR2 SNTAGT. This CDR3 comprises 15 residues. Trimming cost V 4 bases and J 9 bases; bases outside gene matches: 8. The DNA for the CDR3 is TGTGCCAGCAGTGCCCATAGCGGGGGGGCCCCTGAGCAGTTCTTC. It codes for CASSAHSGGAPEQFF.

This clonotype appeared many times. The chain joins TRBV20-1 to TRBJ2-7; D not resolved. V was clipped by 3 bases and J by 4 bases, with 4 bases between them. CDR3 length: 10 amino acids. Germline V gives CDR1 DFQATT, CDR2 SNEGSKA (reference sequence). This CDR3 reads CSASQYEQYF. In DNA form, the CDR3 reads TGCAGTGCTAGCCAGTACGAGCAGTACTTC.

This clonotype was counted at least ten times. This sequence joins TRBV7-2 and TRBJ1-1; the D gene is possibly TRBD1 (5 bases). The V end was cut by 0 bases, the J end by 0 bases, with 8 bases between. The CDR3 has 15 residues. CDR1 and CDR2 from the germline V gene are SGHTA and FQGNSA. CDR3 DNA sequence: TGTGCCAGCAGCTTAGCGCCAGGGATGAACACTGAAGCTTTCTTT. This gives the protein CASSLAPGMNTEAFF.

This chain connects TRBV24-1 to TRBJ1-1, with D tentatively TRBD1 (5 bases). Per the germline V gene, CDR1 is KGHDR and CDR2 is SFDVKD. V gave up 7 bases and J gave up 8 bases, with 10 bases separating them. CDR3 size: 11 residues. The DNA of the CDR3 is TGTGCCACCAGCGGGGGAGCAGAAGCTTTCTTT. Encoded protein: CATSGGAEAFF.

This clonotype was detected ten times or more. The CDR3 nucleotides are TGTGCCAGCAGCTTAGCCCGGGACGGGAACACTGAAGCTTTCTTT. It yields the protein CASSLARDGNTEAFF. This chain links TRBV7-3 with TRBJ1-1, with D maybe TRBD1 (5 bases). Per germline, CDR1 SGHTA and CDR2 FQGTGA. The CDR3 runs 15 residues. Trimming shortened V by 2 bases and J by 1 base, and 11 bases separated the two germline ends. Drawing the rest from reference TRBV7-3 and TRBJ1-1, the complete variable domain is GAGVSQTPSNKVTEKGKYVELRCDPISGHTALYWYRQSLGQGPEFLIYFQGTGAADDSGLPNDRFFAVRPEGSVSTLKIQRTERGDSAVYLCASSLARDGNTEAFFGQGTRLTVV.

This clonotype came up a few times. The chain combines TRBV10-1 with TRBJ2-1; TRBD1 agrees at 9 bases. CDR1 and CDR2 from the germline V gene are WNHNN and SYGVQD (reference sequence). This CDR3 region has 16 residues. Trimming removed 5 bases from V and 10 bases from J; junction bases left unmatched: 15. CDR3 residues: CASSKRRDREDIEQFF. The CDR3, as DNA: TGCGCCAGCAGTAAACGCCGGGACAGGGAAGATATAGAGCAGTTCTTC.